This T cell receptor beta chain is drawn from a study of blood T cell repertoires in COVID-19. The overall study: There were acute and convalescent COVID-19 samples, and they came from the United States, Italy and Spain. PBMCs, B-cell-depleted T cells, or T cells were the source of the cDNA or gDNA that made up the material.

CDR3 length: 16 residues. The germline V gene has CDR1 SGHTS and CDR2 YDEGEE. Between the trimmed V and J ends, which lost 0 bases and 0 bases, there was a span of 10 bases. How the authors handled the data: Researchers report that nucleated cell counts were estimated from reference gene primer amplification. Sequencing was performed with immunoSEQ multiplex PCR; in TCRdb, only in-frame clones are kept and a portion is missing. V and J calls and clone size are copied from that table; D and trimming were computed from the DNA. The sample contains some 83,000 clones, almost 85% of which appear only once.

This sequence originates from a man aged 45 to 65 with acute or convalescent COVID-19. Sample: peripheral blood. This chain uses TRBV5-8 with TRBJ1-5, with D possibly being TRBD1 (5 bases). The CDR3 sequence: CASSLGTGFSNQPQHF. CDR3 bases: TGTGCCAGCAGCTTGGGTACAGGATTTAGCAATCAGCCCCAGCATTTT.